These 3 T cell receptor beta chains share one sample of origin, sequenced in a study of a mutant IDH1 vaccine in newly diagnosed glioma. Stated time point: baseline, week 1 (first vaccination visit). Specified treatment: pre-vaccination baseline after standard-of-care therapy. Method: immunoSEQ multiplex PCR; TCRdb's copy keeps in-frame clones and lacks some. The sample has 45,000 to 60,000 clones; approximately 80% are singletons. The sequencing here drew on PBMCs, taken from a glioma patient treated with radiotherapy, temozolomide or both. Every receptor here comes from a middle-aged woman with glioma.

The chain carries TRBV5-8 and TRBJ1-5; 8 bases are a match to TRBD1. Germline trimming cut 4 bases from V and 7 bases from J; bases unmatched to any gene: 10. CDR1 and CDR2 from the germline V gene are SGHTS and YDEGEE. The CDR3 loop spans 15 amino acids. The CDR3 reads CASSRQGFGRQPQHF. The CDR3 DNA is TGTGCCAGCAGCCGACAGGGGTTTGGTCGACAGCCCCAGCATTTT.

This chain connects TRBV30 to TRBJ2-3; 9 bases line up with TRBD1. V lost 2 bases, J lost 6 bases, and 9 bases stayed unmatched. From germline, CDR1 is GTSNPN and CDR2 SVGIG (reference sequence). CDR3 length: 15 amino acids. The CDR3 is CAWSKDRGSVDTQYF. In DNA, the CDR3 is TGTGCCTGGAGTAAGGACAGGGGATCGGTGGATACGCAGTATTTT.

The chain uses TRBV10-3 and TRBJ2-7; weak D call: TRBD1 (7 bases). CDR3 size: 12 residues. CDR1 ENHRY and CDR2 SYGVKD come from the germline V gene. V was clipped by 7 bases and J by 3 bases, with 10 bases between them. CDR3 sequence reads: CAIKQGGYEQYF. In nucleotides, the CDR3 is TGTGCCATCAAGCAGGGGGGCTACGAGCAGTACTTC.